This TCR beta chain is from a study of immune evolution from preneoplasia to lung adenocarcinoma. The study's findings and limits: Compared with EGFR-mutant or double wild-type lesions, KRAS-mutant nodules were more clonal.

CDR1 is SGHAT, CDR2 FQNNGV, per germline. The CDR3 loop spans 15 amino acids. The V and J ends lost 4 bases and 8 bases, in that order; junction bases with no gene match: 9. Remarks on this clone: Its antigen remains unidentified.

Data came from immunoSEQ multiplex PCR; TCRdb stores just in-frame clones and leaves some out. The top ten hold over 7.5% of the sample, which has under 7,000 clones, 73% seen once. What was sequenced was FFPE lung adenocarcinoma in situ tissue. The sequence was obtained from a donor older than 65 with lung adenocarcinoma. The chain employs TRBV11-2 and TRBJ2-5; 11 positions agree with TRBD1. The CDR3 region is CASSSTGTGGQTQYF. The CDR3 DNA is TGTGCCAGCAGCTCCACTGGGACAGGGGGGCAAACCCAGTACTTC.